This T cell receptor (beta chain) was sequenced during a study of neurological immune-mediated disorders (dated by TCRdb to about 2019). For context, the study as a whole: Using UMI-based sequencing, the study compared peripheral blood TCR-beta repertoires from patients with HTLV-I-associated myelopathy (HAM/TSP), patients with multiple sclerosis, and healthy controls. Alongside PBMC samples, the set of more than 80 TCR-beta libraries contained longitudinal samples, technical triplicates, and paired CD4+ and CD8+ T-cell subsets that had been sorted. The cohort was made up of 60 to 75 subjects, consisting of some 15 HAM/TSP patients, some 34 multiple sclerosis patients and around 20 healthy controls. Here is what the overall study found, with its caveats: No identical CDR3 amino acid sequences were shared among expanded clones across subjects, suggesting private TCR-beta repertoires in all groups. TCR clonal expansion was highest in HAM/TSP patients and lowest in MS patients, with MS patients falling below even healthy controls.

cDNA synthesis used template-switch 5'RACE with a primer carrying a 10-nucleotide random unique molecular identifier tagging each TCR transcript. Each sequencing run produced over 190 million TCR-beta sequences covering 15-18 subjects. The RNeasy kit was used to extract total RNA. The KAPA Real-time Library Amplification kit was used to amplify TCR-beta VDJ regions with primers for the TCR constant region and the 5'RACE anchor. A first PCR added sample indexes and Illumina adaptors, after which a second PCR increased the library yield. The roughly 650 bp TCR product was size-selected on a 2% E-gel SizeSelection system after Ampure bead purification. Before pooling, libraries had their quality checked on a Bioanalyzer, their concentration measured with Qubit, and their quantity determined with the Kapa Library Quantification kit. An Illumina HiSeq 2500 was used to sequence the libraries paired-end at 2 x 150 bp. To increase sequence diversity, roughly 24-32% phiX was spiked into each library pool. On the study's bioinformatics: Quality-filtered reads were processed with the UMI-based MiGEC pipeline, which removed over 75% of raw TCR sequences during error correction. IMGT germline references were used for aligning VDJ genes, and each clonotype was defined as a unique CDR3 amino acid sequence together with its V-J genes. Clonal expansion, Shannon diversity, and CDR3 relatedness (CalcPairwiseDistances, ClusterSamples) were evaluated with VDJtools, and phylogenetic trees were built with CLCbio workbench. A clone was classed as expanded if it had 8 or more unique UMIs, a cutoff based on coefficient-of-variation modelling across technical triplicates. TCRdb passed the public sequencing reads through fastp at Q25 and MiXCR, retaining productive beta sequences. Identical CDR3 protein sequences are pooled into one entry, listed with their most common genes and DNA. V and J calls and clone size were set by TCRdb, not the authors. The sample table holds 50,000 to 55,000 distinct CDR3 sequences, of which about a tenth were seen once. Of the sample, approximately 5.3% falls within the top ten clones.

This clonotype turned up a few times. Its binding antigen is unknown. Base qualities are not recorded, but no much larger clone differs from it by a single base. The germline ends are 15 bases apart after V is trimmed by 2 bases and J by 7 bases. Inclusive of the bounding cysteine and phenylalanine, the CDR3 is 14 residues long. Solely the CDR3 DNA is kept, with 42 bases framed from the first base. The germline V gene (reference sequence) supplies CDR1 SEHNR and CDR2 FQNEAQ. For unsorted PBMC libraries, 2 million PBMCs were used after storage in RNAlater at -80 degrees C until RNA extraction. Peripheral blood was subjected to Ficoll-Hypaque density gradient centrifugation to isolate PBMCs, which were then cryopreserved in liquid nitrogen.

The sample taken for sequencing was PBMCs. Recombination connected TRBV7-9 to TRBJ2-7, with TRBD2 as a weak D call on 7 bases. The receptor was isolated from a man in his 70s with HTLV-1-associated myelopathy (HAM/TSP). The nucleotides read TGTGCCAGCAGCTTACGGGGGGCGACGGGAGAGCAGTACTTC. Translated, it reads CASSLRGATGEQYF.